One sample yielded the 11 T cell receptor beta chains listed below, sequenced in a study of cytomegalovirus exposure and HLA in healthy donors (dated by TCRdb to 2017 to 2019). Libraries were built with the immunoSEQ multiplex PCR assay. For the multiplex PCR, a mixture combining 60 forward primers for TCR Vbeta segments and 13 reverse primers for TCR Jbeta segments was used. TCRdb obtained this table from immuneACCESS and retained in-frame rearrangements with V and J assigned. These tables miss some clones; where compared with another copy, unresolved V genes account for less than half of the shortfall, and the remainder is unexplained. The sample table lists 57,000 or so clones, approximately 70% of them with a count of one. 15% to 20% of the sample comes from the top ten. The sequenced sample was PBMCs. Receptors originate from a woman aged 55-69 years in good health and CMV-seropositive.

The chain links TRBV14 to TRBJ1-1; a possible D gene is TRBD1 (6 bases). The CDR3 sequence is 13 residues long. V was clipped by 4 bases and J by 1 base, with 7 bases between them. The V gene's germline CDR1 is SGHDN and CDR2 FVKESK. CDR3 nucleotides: TGTGCCAGCAGCCGACAGGAGAACACTGAAGCTTTCTTT. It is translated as CASSRQENTEAFF.

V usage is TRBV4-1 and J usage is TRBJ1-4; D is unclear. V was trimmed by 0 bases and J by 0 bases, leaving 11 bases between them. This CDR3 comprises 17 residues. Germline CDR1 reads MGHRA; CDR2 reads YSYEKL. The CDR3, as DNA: TGCGCCAGCAGCCAAGATCGGGTGTTTGCAACTAATGAAAAACTGTTTTTT. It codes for CASSQDRVFATNEKLFF.

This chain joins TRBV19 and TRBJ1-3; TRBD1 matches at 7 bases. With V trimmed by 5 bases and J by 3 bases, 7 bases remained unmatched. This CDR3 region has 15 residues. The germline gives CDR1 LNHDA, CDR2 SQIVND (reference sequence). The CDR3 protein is CASSRGGGFGNTIYF. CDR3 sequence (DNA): TGTGCCAGTAGTCGCGGAGGGGGCTTTGGAAACACCATATATTTT.

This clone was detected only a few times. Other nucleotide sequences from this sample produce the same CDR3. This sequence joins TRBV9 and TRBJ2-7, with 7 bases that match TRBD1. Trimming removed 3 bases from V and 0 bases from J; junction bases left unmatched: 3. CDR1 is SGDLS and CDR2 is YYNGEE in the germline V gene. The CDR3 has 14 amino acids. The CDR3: CASSARDSSYEQYF. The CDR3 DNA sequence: TGTGCCAGCAGCGCCCGGGACAGCTCCTACGAGCAGTACTTC.

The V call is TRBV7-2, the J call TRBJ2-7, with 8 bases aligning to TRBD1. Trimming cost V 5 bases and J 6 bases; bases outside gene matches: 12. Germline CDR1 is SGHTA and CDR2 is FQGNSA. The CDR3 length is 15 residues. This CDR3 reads CASSQNGQGTTEQYF. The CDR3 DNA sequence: TGTGCCAGCAGCCAAAATGGACAGGGAACGACCGAGCAGTACTTC.

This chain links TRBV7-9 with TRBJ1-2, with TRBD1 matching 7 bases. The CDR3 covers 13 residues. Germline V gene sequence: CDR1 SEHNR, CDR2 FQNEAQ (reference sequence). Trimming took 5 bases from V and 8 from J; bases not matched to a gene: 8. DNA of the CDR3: TGTGCCAGCAGCCACACAGGGGCGCGGGGCTACACCTTC. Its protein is CASSHTGARGYTF.

CDR3 residues: CASSYWTGGASGNTIYF. In DNA, the CDR3 is TGTGCCAGCAGCTATTGGACAGGGGGCGCGTCTGGAAACACCATATATTTT. J is TRBJ1-3 and V is TRBV7-9; 11 positions agree with TRBD1. This CDR3 has 17 amino acids. J gave up 1 base and V 4 bases, and 6 bases lay outside the gene matches. The germline V gene has CDR1 SEHNR and CDR2 FQNEAQ (reference sequence).

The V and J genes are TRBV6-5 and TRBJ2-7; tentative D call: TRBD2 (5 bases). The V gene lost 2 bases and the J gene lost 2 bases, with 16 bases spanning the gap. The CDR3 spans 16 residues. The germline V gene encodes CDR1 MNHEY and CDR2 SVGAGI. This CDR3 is CASSYLGGPNTYEQYF. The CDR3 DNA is TGTGCCAGCAGTTACCTGGGCGGGCCCAACACCTACGAGCAGTACTTC.

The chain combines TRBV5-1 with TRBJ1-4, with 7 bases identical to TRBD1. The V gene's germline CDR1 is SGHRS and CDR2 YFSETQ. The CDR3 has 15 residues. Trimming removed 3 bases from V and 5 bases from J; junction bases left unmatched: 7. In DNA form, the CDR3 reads TGCGCCAGCAGCTCCGGGGACAGCCTAAATGAAAAACTGTTTTTT. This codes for CASSSGDSLNEKLFF.

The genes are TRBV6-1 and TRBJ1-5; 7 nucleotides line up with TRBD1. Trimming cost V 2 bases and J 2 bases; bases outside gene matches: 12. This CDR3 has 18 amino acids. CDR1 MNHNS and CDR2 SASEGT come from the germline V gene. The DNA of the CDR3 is TGTGCCAGCAGTGAATCCCCCGACAGGGTTTCTGGCAATCAGCCCCAGCATTTT. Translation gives CASSESPDRVSGNQPQHF.

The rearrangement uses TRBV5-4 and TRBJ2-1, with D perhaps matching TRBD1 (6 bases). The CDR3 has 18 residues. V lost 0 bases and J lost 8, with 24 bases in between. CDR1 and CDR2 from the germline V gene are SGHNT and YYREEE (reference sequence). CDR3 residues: CASSLDPGRGRKRDEQFF. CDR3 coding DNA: TGTGCCAGCAGCTTGGATCCCGGCAGGGGTCGAAAGAGGGATGAGCAGTTCTTC.